The 27 T cell receptor beta chains given below trace back to one sample, sequenced in a study of blood T cell repertoires in COVID-19. Method: immunoSEQ multiplex PCR; TCRdb's copy keeps in-frame clones and lacks some. The sample contains approximately 330,000 clones, roughly 87% of which appear only once. Sequencing was performed on peripheral blood. Receptors originate from a young man with COVID-19, enrolled during active disease.

The chain recombines TRBV19 with TRBJ2-7; perhaps TRBD1 as D (7 bases). In germline, CDR1 is LNHDA, CDR2 SQIVND (reference sequence). With 0 bases removed from V and 4 bases from J, the gap between germline ends came to 13 bases. This CDR3 spans 15 amino acids. This CDR3 is CASSIEGQGGYEQYF. The CDR3 coding sequence is TGTGCCAGTAGTATAGAAGGTCAGGGGGGATACGAGCAGTACTTC.

V gene TRBV6-2 or TRBV6-3 combines with J gene TRBJ2-2; perhaps TRBD1 as D (5 bases). This CDR3 spans 15 amino acids. V was trimmed by 1 base and J by 1 base, leaving 7 bases between them. Germline assignment: CDR1 MNHEY and CDR2 SVGEGT. CDR3 DNA sequence: TGTGCCAGCAGTTACTGGCAGGGGAACACCGGGGAGCTGTTTTTT. Its translation: CASSYWQGNTGELFF.

The chain joins TRBV5-4 to TRBJ2-2; D possibly corresponds to TRBD1 (6 bases). Germline V gene data show CDR1 as SGHNT and CDR2 as YYREEE (reference sequence). The V and J ends lost 0 bases and 6 bases respectively, with 12 bases between them. The length of the CDR3 is 15 residues. The CDR3 loop reads CASSLAGAVSGELFF. In nucleotides, the CDR3 is TGTGCCAGCAGCTTGGCAGGGGCCGTTTCCGGGGAGCTGTTTTTT.

The chain recombines TRBV7-9 with TRBJ2-7; D perhaps matches TRBD1 (5 bases). Germline V gene sequence: CDR1 SEHNR, CDR2 FQNEAQ (reference sequence). There are 12 residues in the CDR3. Trimming removed 2 bases from V and 9 bases from J, with 11 bases in between. The CDR3 region is CASSLRQNGQYF. Written as DNA, the CDR3 is TGTGCCAGCAGCTTACGACAGAATGGGCAGTACTTC.

This clone showed up just a few times. The chain carries TRBV11-2 and TRBJ1-5, with TRBD1 identical over 8 bases. Germline-derived CDR1 and CDR2 are SGHAT and FQNNGV. Losses at the gene ends were 3 bases for V and 6 bases for J; bases not matched to a gene: 7. This CDR3 is built from 15 residues. The CDR3, as DNA: TGTGCCAGCAGCTTCCTTACAGGGGGGGGTCAGCCCCAGCATTTT. Translated, it gives CASSFLTGGGQPQHF.

The CDR3, as DNA: TGTGCCTGGAGTCGGGACAGGGCGAGCTCTGGAAACACCATATATTTT. It translates to CAWSRDRASSGNTIYF. The V call is TRBV30, the J call TRBJ1-3; 9 bases line up with TRBD1. V lost 2 bases and J lost 0; bases outside the gene matches: 5. This CDR3 has 16 residues. Germline CDR1 and CDR2: GTSNPN and SVGIG (reference sequence). Full variable domain (outside the CDR3, taken from reference TRBV30 and TRBJ1-3): SQTIHQWPATLVQPVGSPLSLECTVEGTSNPNLYWYRQAAGRGLQLLFYSVGIGQISSEVPQNLSASRPQDRQFILSSKKLLLSDSGFYLCAWSRDRASSGNTIYFGEGSWLTVV.

The chain employs TRBV13 and TRBJ2-5; 7 bases are a match to TRBD1. This CDR3 comprises 16 residues. V was pared by 5 bases and J by 9 bases, with 18 bases of the junction left unmatched. Germline V CDR1 and CDR2: PRHDT, FYEKMQ (reference sequence). CDR3 nucleotides: TGTGCCAGCAGCCGCCCTCCGGGACAAGGTCAGGGGGCCCAGTACTTC. It translates to CASSRPPGQGQGAQYF.

The CDR3 region is CASSPGTSFSNYGYTF. CDR3 DNA sequence: TGCGCCAGCAGCCCCGGGACAAGTTTTTCTAACTATGGCTACACCTTC. The chain has TRBV5-1 and TRBJ1-2; D possibly corresponds to TRBD1 (6 bases). The V gene's germline CDR1 is SGHRS and CDR2 YFSETQ. The CDR3 contains 16 residues. V lost 4 bases and J 0 bases, leaving 16 bases between the germline ends.

This clone was detected many times. The rearrangement links TRBV6-2 or TRBV6-3 to TRBJ2-7; TRBD1 matches at 9 bases. The CDR3 consists of 15 residues. V dropped 0 bases and J dropped 1; count of bases not matched to a gene: 1. The germline CDR1 and CDR2 sequences are MNHEY and SVGEGT. The CDR3 DNA sequence: TGTGCCAGCAGTTACTCCGGGACAGGGTCCTACGAGCAGTACTTC. Translating gives CASSYSGTGSYEQYF.

The V and J genes are TRBV19 and TRBJ2-7; maybe TRBD2 (6 bases). Germline CDR1 LNHDA, CDR2 SQIVND (reference sequence). V was pared by 6 bases and J by 2 bases, with 20 bases between. This CDR3 spans 16 amino acids. This CDR3 reads CASSWHGRTGAYEQYF. The CDR3 DNA sequence: TGTGCCAGTAGCTGGCACGGGAGAACTGGTGCCTACGAGCAGTACTTC.

The chain is built from TRBV5-5 and TRBJ2-1; the D gene is possibly TRBD2 (5 bases). The CDR3 spans 16 residues. Germline V gene sequence: CDR1 SGHKS, CDR2 YYEKEE (reference sequence). The V gene lost 0 bases and the J gene lost 2 bases, with 12 bases spanning the gap. CDR3 in amino acids: CASSLAASPTYNEQFF. The CDR3 DNA reads TGTGCCAGCAGCTTGGCCGCTAGCCCTACCTACAATGAGCAGTTCTTC.

The genes are TRBV29-1 and TRBJ1-1; no reliable D call. CDR1 is SQVTM, CDR2 ANQGSEA, per germline. CDR3 length equals 13 residues. Trimming cost V 3 bases and J 0 bases, with 8 bases left between them. In nucleotides, the CDR3 is TGCAGCGTTGAGGGCAGGCTGAACACTGAAGCTTTCTTT. This encodes CSVEGRLNTEAFF.

The chain joins TRBV5-4 to TRBJ1-1, with D perhaps TRBD1 (6 bases). The CDR3 length is 15 residues. V shed 1 base and J shed 1 base, with 11 bases lying between them. CDR1 and CDR2 (germline): SGHNT, YYREEE (reference sequence). The CDR3 region has the DNA TGTGCCAGCAGCTTGTACTCGGACAGGAACACTGAAGCTTTCTTT. It yields the protein CASSLYSDRNTEAFF. Looking up the rest from reference TRBV5-4 and TRBJ1-1 gives the full variable domain: ETGVTQSPTHLIKTRGQQVTLRCSSQSGHNTVSWYQQALGQGPQFIFQYYREEENGRGNFPPRFSGLQFPNYSSELNVNALELDDSALYLCASSLYSDRNTEAFFGQGTRLTVV.

V is TRBV15 and J is TRBJ2-5, with TRBD1 as a possible D gene (6 bases). Germline lookup yields CDR1 LNHNV and CDR2 YYDKDF (reference sequence). CDR3 length equals 13 residues. V dropped 1 base and J dropped 5 bases, with 8 bases sitting between them. The CDR3 coding sequence is TGTGCCACCAGCAGAGTAAGGGGGGAGACCCAGTACTTC. Protein: CATSRVRGETQYF.

This rearrangement joins TRBV6-6 to TRBJ2-7; 9 nucleotides line up with TRBD1. V lost 6 bases to trimming and J lost 3 bases; unmatched junction nucleotides: 9. The CDR3 covers 15 residues. Germline CDR1 and CDR2: MNHNY and SVGAGI (reference sequence). CDR3: CASSSGTGSIYEQYF. CDR3 sequence (DNA): TGTGCCAGCAGCTCCGGGACAGGGTCTATCTACGAGCAGTACTTC.

The J gene is TRBJ2-7, the V gene TRBV28; 10 bases map to TRBD2. The germline CDR1 and CDR2 sequences are MDHEN and SYDVKM. The V and J ends lost 4 bases and 0 bases, in that order; junction bases with no gene match: 6. CDR3 size: 16 residues. For the CDR3, the DNA is TGTGCCAGCAGTTCTAGCGGGAGTCCTCGCTCCTACGAGCAGTACTTC. The encoded protein is CASSSSGSPRSYEQYF.

This CDR3 reads CASSIGGRGYNEQFF. The DNA of the CDR3 is TGTGCCAGTAGTATCGGCGGGAGGGGATACAATGAGCAGTTCTTC. The chain joins TRBV19 to TRBJ2-1; 9 positions agree with TRBD2. This CDR3 has 15 amino acids. Germline V gene data show CDR1 as LNHDA and CDR2 as SQIVND (reference sequence). Losses at the gene ends were 3 bases for V and 4 bases for J; bases not matched to a gene: 4.

The chain employs TRBV5-4 and TRBJ1-6; tentative D call: TRBD1 (6 bases). The CDR3 has 17 amino acids. Looked up from germline, CDR1 is SGHNT and CDR2 is YYREEE (reference sequence). The V end was cut by 3 bases, the J end by 3 bases, with 16 bases between. The chain's CDR3 is CASSSSGASNYNSPLHF. In DNA form, the CDR3 reads TGTGCCAGCAGCTCCTCAGGGGCCTCGAACTATAATTCACCCCTCCACTTT.

This clone was counted only a few times. V is TRBV18 and J is TRBJ1-2; possible D gene TRBD1, 6 bases. With 0 bases removed from V and 5 bases from J, the gap between germline ends came to 10 bases. The CDR3 extends over 14 amino acids. Germline lookup yields CDR1 KGHSH and CDR2 LQKENI. The CDR3 nucleotides are TGTGCCAGCTCACCACCTTACAGGGAGTATGGCTACACCTTC. It specifies CASSPPYREYGYTF.

This chain joins TRBV7-2 and TRBJ1-2; 10 bases are shared with TRBD1. This CDR3 is built from 14 residues. Germline V gives CDR1 SGHTA, CDR2 FQGNSA. J was trimmed by 7 bases and V by 4 bases; bases with no gene match: 6. In nucleotides, the CDR3 is TGTGCCAGCAGCTCCACCCGACAGGGGGCTGGCTACACCTTC. It codes for CASSSTRQGAGYTF.

The chain recombines TRBV5-5 with TRBJ2-7, with TRBD1 identical over 8 bases. The CDR3 runs to 14 residues. Germline assignment: CDR1 SGHKS and CDR2 YYEKEE (reference sequence). The ends lost 1 base at V and 3 bases at J; junction bases unmatched: 3. CDR3 bases: TGTGCCAGCAGCTTGAGGGACAGGCTCTACGAGCAGTACTTC. Its translation is CASSLRDRLYEQYF. Full variable domain (rest looked up from reference TRBV5-5 and TRBJ2-7): DAGVTQSPTHLIKTRGQQVTLRCSPISGHKSVSWYQQVLGQGPQFIFQYYEKEERGRGNFPDRFSARQFPNYSSELNVNALLLGDSALYLCASSLRDRLYEQYFGPGTRLTVT.

The V and J genes are TRBV4-1 and TRBJ1-1; D not certain. Trimming removed 4 bases at V and 1 base at J, with 16 bases between. This CDR3 contains 16 residues. Per the germline V gene, CDR1 is MGHRA and CDR2 is YSYEKL. The CDR3 protein is CASSPSKTGGNTEAFF. The CDR3 region has the DNA TGCGCCAGCAGCCCATCGAAGACGGGTGGGAACACTGAAGCTTTCTTT.

The rearrangement uses TRBV18 and TRBJ1-2; 7 bases align to TRBD1. After removal of 5 bases from V and 0 bases from J, the junction contained 6 bases not matched to a gene. Germline V lookup: CDR1 KGHSH, CDR2 LQKENI. The length of the CDR3 is 15 residues. CDR3 bases: TGTGCCAGCTCAGCGGACAGGCCCTCTAACTATGGCTACACCTTC. Its translation: CASSADRPSNYGYTF.

The V gene is TRBV7-3, the J gene TRBJ1-1; D gene ambiguous. The germline CDR1 and CDR2 sequences are SGHTA and FQGTGA. V dropped 2 bases and J dropped 7 bases, with 11 bases sitting between them. This CDR3 has 13 residues. The CDR3 nucleotides are TGTGCCAGCAGCTTAGGCCCTAGGAATGAAGCTTTCTTT. Translated, it gives CASSLGPRNEAFF.

V usage is TRBV28 and J usage is TRBJ1-2, with 8 positions matching TRBD1. The V segment lost 2 bases and the J segment 6 bases; nucleotides outside the gene matches: 5. Per germline, CDR1 MDHEN and CDR2 SYDVKM. The CDR3 is 14 residues long. CDR3 sequence (DNA): TGTGCCAGCAGTTTACAGGGGGCGTCGGATGGCTACACCTTC. Residues: CASSLQGASDGYTF.

Remarks on this clone: The same CDR3 also results from other DNA sequences found in this sample. This chain uses TRBV19 with TRBJ1-1; 7 nucleotides match TRBD1. V gave up 1 base and J gave up 0 bases; unmatched junction bases: 2. CDR1 is LNHDA, CDR2 SQIVND, per germline (reference sequence). The CDR3 runs to 15 residues. The CDR3 here is CASSIGDRVNTEAFF. The CDR3 DNA follows: TGTGCCAGTAGTATAGGCGACAGGGTGAACACTGAAGCTTTCTTT.

This clone was counted only a few times. The V gene is TRBV19, the J gene TRBJ2-1, with 9 bases lining up with TRBD1. The CDR3 has 15 amino acids. CDR1 and CDR2 from the germline V gene are LNHDA and SQIVND (reference sequence). The CDR3 region has the DNA TGTGCGACCTCGGCGAACAGGGGGCTGTACAATGAGCAGTTCTTC. Translated, it gives CATSANRGLYNEQFF.